The next 17 T cell receptor beta chains were all read from a single sample in a study of T cells in Graves' hyperthyroidism and ophthalmopathy. The TCR beta CDR3 regions underwent amplification using RNA transcripts as the source. The HTBI primer set served for first-round RT-PCR of the TCR CDR3. TCRdb re-derived calls from the multiplex PCR reads in MiXCR, one entry per CDR3 protein. The sample has 75,000 to 100,000 distinct CDR3 sequences; roughly half are singletons. The specimen sequenced was blood. These receptors were collected from a middle-aged woman with Graves' hyperthyroidism.

As to this clonotype: The CDR3 end shows no conserved phenylalanine or tryptophan, and so a read error is likely. V gene TRBV7-2 combines with J gene TRBJ2-5; 8 nucleotides align to TRBD2. The V and J ends lost 5 bases and 4 bases, in that order; junction bases with no gene match: 9. The CDR3 runs 15 residues. Germline V gene lookup returns CDR1 SGHTA and CDR2 FQGNSA. CDR3 protein: CASSQMGLAGETQYS. The CDR3 DNA is TGTGCCAGCAGCCAAATGGGTCTAGCGGGAGAGACCCAGTACTCC.

At least ten counts were recorded for this clonotype. The chain employs TRBV11-2 and TRBJ1-2; tentatively, D is TRBD1 (5 bases). Germline V gene sequence: CDR1 SGHAT, CDR2 FQNNGV. V was cut by 7 bases and J by 4 bases, with 16 bases left in between. The length of the CDR3 is 14 residues. For the CDR3, the DNA is TGTGCCAGCACCCGGACACGCTATGCCTATGGCTACACCTTC. This codes for CASTRTRYAYGYTF.

Concerning this clonotype: One end of the junction varies from germline; a read error may be responsible. The chain has TRBV2 and TRBJ2-1; 12 nucleotides agree with TRBD1. This CDR3 spans 12 amino acids. Germline CDR1 reads SNHLY; CDR2 reads FYNNEI. The CDR3 sequence is CASSEEGQGAIF. The CDR3 DNA reads TGTGCCAGCAGTGAAGAGGGACAGGGGGCAATCTTC.

This chain joins TRBV12-3 or TRBV12-4 and TRBJ2-7; 9 nucleotides align to TRBD2. The CDR3 contains 15 residues. V dropped 4 bases and J dropped 2; count of bases not matched to a gene: 6. In nucleotides, the CDR3 is TGTGCCAGCAGTTACAAGACTAGCGGACCCTACGAGCAGTACTTC. Its protein is CASSYKTSGPYEQYF.

The genes are TRBV5-1 and TRBJ1-5; D is unclear. Looked up from germline, CDR1 is SGHRS and CDR2 is YFSETQ. The CDR3 loop spans 11 amino acids. Deletions cut 3 bases from V and 8 bases from J, with 6 bases between. In DNA form, the CDR3 reads TGCGCCAGCAGCTCCAGGAAGCCCCAGCATTTT. This sequence encodes CASSSRKPQHF.

This clonotype has just a few counts. This sequence joins TRBV7-8 and TRBJ2-7, with 10 bases aligning to TRBD1. Per germline, CDR1 SGHVS and CDR2 FQNEAQ. V dropped 6 bases and J dropped 0; count of bases not matched to a gene: 5. This CDR3 comprises 15 residues. In nucleotides, the CDR3 is TGTGCCAGCAGTCCCGGGACAGGGGCCTCCTACGAGCAGTACTTC. It specifies CASSPGTGASYEQYF.

The table lists this clonotype with many counts. This chain connects TRBV4-1 to TRBJ2-2; TRBD1 matches 12 bases. The J segment lost 7 bases and the V segment lost 5 bases, leaving 5 bases of the junction unmatched. This CDR3 comprises 15 residues. Germline V gene sequence: CDR1 MGHRA, CDR2 YSYEKL. The CDR3 protein is CASSSGDRGLGELFF. CDR3 in DNA: TGCGCCAGCAGCTCCGGGGACAGGGGGCTCGGGGAGCTGTTTTTT.

This clonotype was counted only a few times. Mismatch with germline at one junction end may stem from a read error. The chain recombines TRBV7-8 with TRBJ2-7; TRBD2 is a possible D gene (5 bases). This CDR3 spans 14 amino acids. CDR1 is SGHVS, CDR2 FQNEAQ, per germline. The CDR3 loop is CASSLEISVYEQHF. The CDR3 coding sequence is TGTGCCAGCAGCTTGGAAATTAGCGTCTACGAGCAGCACTTC.

Details on this clonotype: Its ends do not fully match the called genes, so a read error is possible. The chain is built from TRBV15 and TRBJ1-2; D uncertain. The CDR3 is made up of 14 amino acids. CDR1 is LNHNV and CDR2 is YYDKDF in the germline V gene (reference sequence). CDR3 residues: CAASSVDGNYGYTF. The DNA of the CDR3 is TGTGCCGCCAGCAGCGTGGACGGTAACTATGGCTACACCTTC.

The chain links TRBV10-3 to TRBJ2-7; 11 bases agree with TRBD1. The CDR3 consists of 15 residues. V shed 8 bases and J 4 bases; nucleotides not matched to a gene: 10. Per germline, CDR1 ENHRY and CDR2 SYGVKD. The CDR3 nucleotides read TGTGCCATCTTCTCCGGACAGGGGGCCGGGTACGAGCAGTACTTC. Translating it yields CAIFSGQGAGYEQYF.

The rearrangement uses TRBV30 and TRBJ2-3; D may match TRBD1 or TRBD2 (5 bases each). The CDR3 loop spans 13 amino acids. V was cut by 3 bases and J by 2 bases, with 9 bases left in between. The V gene's germline CDR1 is GTSNPN and CDR2 SVGIG (reference sequence). The CDR3 sequence is CAWRGRLTDTQYF. In DNA, the CDR3 is TGTGCCTGGAGGGGACGGCTCACAGATACGCAGTATTTT.

As for this clonotype: Sequence at one end of the junction differs from germline and may be a read error. The chain employs TRBV7-2 and TRBJ2-5, with TRBD2 matching over 14 bases. The CDR3 length is 17 residues. CDR1 is SGHTA and CDR2 is FQGNSA in the germline V gene. The CDR3 sequence: CASSARLAGGRVEIQYF. The CDR3 nucleotides are TGTGCCAGCAGCGCAAGACTAGCGGGAGGGCGGGTAGAGATCCAGTACTTC. Full variable domain (rest looked up from reference TRBV7-2 and TRBJ2-5): GAGVSQSPSNKVTEKGKDVELRCDPISGHTALYWYRQSLGQGLEFLIYFQGNSAPDKSGLPSDRFSAERTGGSVSTLTIQRTQQEDSAVYLCASSARLAGGRVEIQYFGPGTRLLVL.

In its sample, this clonotype was seen many times. The chain combines TRBV5-1 with TRBJ2-7; TRBD1 might be the D (7 bases). V lost 4 bases, J lost 5 bases, and 13 bases lay in between. Germline V lookup: CDR1 SGHRS, CDR2 YFSETQ. This CDR3 comprises 13 residues. CDR3 sequence (DNA): TGCGCCAGCAGCCCGGAGGGGGCGGACGAGCAGTACTTC. Its translation is CASSPEGADEQYF.

This clonotype was seen a handful of times. The chain combines TRBV7-2 with TRBJ2-7; TRBD2 aligns across 12 bases. This CDR3 has 14 residues. The germline CDR1 and CDR2 sequences are SGHTA and FQGNSA. CDR3 sequence (DNA): TGTGCTCCCGGGACTAGCGGGTTTGCCTACGAGCAGTACTTC. It encodes CAPGTSGFAYEQYF.

Regarding this clonotype: The conserved closing phenylalanine or tryptophan is absent in this CDR3, likely reflecting a read error. This chain joins TRBV2 and TRBJ1-1; D possibly corresponds to TRBD1 (5 bases). The V and J ends lost 6 bases and 3 bases respectively, with 11 bases between them. Germline-derived CDR1 and CDR2 are SNHLY and FYNNEI. The CDR3 runs 13 residues. The CDR3 DNA is TGTGCCAGCAGCCCACTGGGGGACACTGAAGCTTTCTCT. Protein product: CASSPLGDTEAFS.

This clonotype was observed at least ten times. The V and J genes are TRBV12-3 or TRBV12-4 and TRBJ2-5; tentatively, D is TRBD2 (6 bases). This CDR3 has 14 residues. V was trimmed by 6 bases and J by 5 bases, leaving 16 bases between them. This chain's CDR3 is CASSRRRDLETQYF. DNA for the CDR3: TGTGCCAGCAGCCGAAGGCGGGATTTGGAGACCCAGTACTTC.

This clonotype occurred once. The gene calls are TRBV29-1 and TRBJ1-1, with 9 bases that match TRBD1. The trim removed 8 bases at V and 4 bases at J, leaving 2 bases unmatched. The CDR3 loop spans 11 amino acids. Germline-derived CDR1 and CDR2 are SQVTM and ANQGSEA. The CDR3 spells CSRTGATEAFF. The CDR3 nucleotides read TGCAGCCGGACAGGGGCCACTGAAGCTTTCTTT. Using reference TRBV29-1 and TRBJ1-1 for the parts outside the CDR3, the full variable domain is SAVISQKPSRDICQRGTSLTIQCQVDSQVTMMFWYRQQPGQSLTLIATANQGSEATYESGFVIDKFPISRPNLTFSTLTVSNMSPEDSSIYLCSRTGATEAFFGQGTRLTVV.